This T cell receptor beta chain was observed in a study of T-cell reconstitution after alpha-beta-depleted transplantation in children. Trimming took 5 bases from V and 7 from J, leaving 24 bases between them. This CDR3 has 16 amino acids. This clonotype turned up a few times. Unique molecular identifiers were used to barcode this TCRbeta library. TCRdb redid the calling of the PCR reads with MiXCR, one entry per CDR3 protein. The sample comprises some 390,000 distinct CDR3 sequences, approximately 20% of which are singletons, and approximately 3.9% rests with the top ten. The TCR sequence derives from a human donor who donated a stem cell graft to a child with acute myeloid leukemia. The V and J genes are TRBV12-3 or TRBV12-4 and TRBJ2-7, with D perhaps matching TRBD1 (5 bases). The material was PBMCs from the stem cell graft donor, obtained from the stem cell graft. CDR3 in amino acids: CASSALKTDLLREQYF. The CDR3 DNA reads as TGTGCCAGCAGTGCCCTGAAGACAGACTTATTACGAGAGCAGTACTTC.